The 27 T cell receptor beta chains presented below share a single source sample, sequenced in a study of T-cell reconstitution after alpha-beta-depleted transplantation in children (dated by TCRdb to the mid-2010s). The protocol used for the library was PCR. The sequencing machine was an Illumina HiSeq 2500. To normalize quantification of the TCRbeta repertoire, the TCR libraries were built with molecular barcoding that relied on unique molecular identifiers. TCRdb trimmed the raw reads at Q25, called clones with MiXCR and kept productive beta chains. Rows are combined by CDR3 protein, so each entry shows the most common genes and DNA. The sample table records approximately 390,000 distinct CDR3 sequences; roughly a tenth of these occur just once. Of the sample, roughly 5.1% falls within the top ten clones. Sequencing was performed on PBMCs from the stem cell graft donor, taken from the stem cell graft. Every receptor here comes from a human donor who donated a stem cell graft to a child with acute myeloid leukemia.

The chain couples TRBV11-1 to TRBJ2-2; a weak D match, TRBD2 (6 bases). Germline lookup yields CDR1 SGHAT and CDR2 FQDESV (reference sequence). Trimming cost V 5 bases and J 3 bases, with 25 bases left between them. CDR3 length equals 19 residues. Here the CDR3 DNA reads TGTGCCAGCAGCACCCCCCGGGGTAGGGCGGGGATTGACACCGGGGAGCTGTTTTTT. It is translated as CASSTPRGRAGIDTGELFF.

This clonotype has ten or more counts. The V and J genes are TRBV5-1 and TRBJ1-1; D is unresolved. Trimming stripped 2 bases from V and 0 bases from J, with 11 bases between. The germline V gene encodes CDR1 SGHRS and CDR2 YFSETQ. There are 15 residues in the CDR3. CDR3 nucleotides: TGCGCCAGCAGCTTCGGGCTAGGTATGAACACTGAAGCTTTCTTT. Residues: CASSFGLGMNTEAFF.

This clonotype was detected only a few times. J is TRBJ1-1 and V is TRBV20-1; 9 positions match TRBD1. J was trimmed by 0 bases and V by 7 bases; bases with no gene match: 3. This CDR3 comprises 13 residues. Germline CDR1 reads DFQATT; CDR2 reads SNEGSKA (reference sequence). The CDR3 loop reads CSGRQGVNTEAFF. The CDR3 DNA sequence: TGCAGTGGCCGACAGGGGGTGAACACTGAAGCTTTCTTT.

This clonotype was found a few times. The chain links TRBV27 to TRBJ2-3; 8 bases map to TRBD2. This CDR3 has 15 amino acids. Germline CDR1 is MNHEY and CDR2 is SMNVEV (reference sequence). Unmatched junction bases numbered 3, after V lost 2 bases and J lost 2 bases. CDR3 nucleotide sequence: TGTGCCAGCAGTTTACAAGCGGGGGCCACAGATACGCAGTATTTT. It translates to CASSLQAGATDTQYF.

The DNA of the CDR3 is TGCGCCAGCAGCTTGATGGGGAGGACTAATGAAAAACTGTTTTTT. This codes for CASSLMGRTNEKLFF. V gene TRBV5-1 combines with J gene TRBJ1-4; D gene unclear. CDR3 length: 15 amino acids. V dropped 1 base and J dropped 2 bases, with 9 bases sitting between them. CDR1 SGHRS and CDR2 YFSETQ come from the germline V gene.

At least ten counts were recorded for this clonotype. The chain links TRBV9 to TRBJ2-3; no firm D call. The germline V and J ends were trimmed by 3 bases and 2 bases, with 4 bases remaining between them. The germline gives CDR1 SGDLS, CDR2 YYNGEE. The CDR3 totals 12 residues. The CDR3: CASSGDTDTQYF. CDR3 DNA: TGTGCCAGCAGCGGAGACACAGATACGCAGTATTTT.

In its sample, this clonotype was seen a few times. The chain uses TRBV27 and TRBJ1-2, with D possibly TRBD1 on 5 matching bases. This CDR3 contains 15 residues. Deletions cut 6 bases from V and 2 bases from J, with 16 bases between. Germline V lookup: CDR1 MNHEY, CDR2 SMNVEV (reference sequence). The CDR3 here is CASSPYFGGNYGYTF. In DNA form, the CDR3 reads TGTGCCAGCAGCCCCTACTTCGGGGGGAACTATGGCTACACCTTC.

The chain couples TRBV5-6 to TRBJ2-2; D is unresolved. V lost 4 bases to trimming and J lost 0 bases, with 7 bases between them. The germline gives CDR1 SGHDT, CDR2 YYEEEE. The length of the CDR3 is 14 residues. CDR3 sequence: CASSPDPNTGELFF. For the CDR3, the DNA is TGTGCCAGCAGCCCCGACCCGAACACCGGGGAGCTGTTTTTT.

The chain joins TRBV27 to TRBJ2-1; perhaps TRBD1 as D (6 bases). The CDR3 spans 15 residues. Trimming removed 2 bases at V and 5 bases at J, with 13 bases between. CDR1 and CDR2 (germline): MNHEY, SMNVEV (reference sequence). The chain's CDR3 is CASSLLPAGDNEQFF. The DNA for the CDR3 is TGTGCCAGCAGTTTACTCCCGGCAGGGGACAATGAGCAGTTCTTC.

This sequence joins TRBV20-1 and TRBJ1-6; D is perhaps TRBD1 (6 bases). Trimming removed 1 base at V and 10 bases at J, with 11 bases between. Germline CDR1 reads DFQATT; CDR2 reads SNEGSKA (reference sequence). This CDR3 is 13 amino acids long. CDR3 region: CSARVRGSSPLHF. In DNA form, the CDR3 reads TGCAGTGCTAGAGTCAGGGGTTCCTCACCCCTCCACTTT.

This clonotype occurred a few times. The chain is built from TRBV5-1 and TRBJ2-2, with D possibly being TRBD1 or TRBD2 (6 bases each). Between the trimmed V and J ends, which lost 3 bases and 1 base, there was a span of 13 bases. The CDR3 is made up of 16 amino acids. Germline V gives CDR1 SGHRS, CDR2 YFSETQ. The CDR3 nucleotides read TGCGCCAGCAGCTGGGGGGCAGGGGAGAACACCGGGGAGCTGTTTTTT. Amino acid sequence: CASSWGAGENTGELFF.

V and J are TRBV10-3 and TRBJ1-1, with TRBD1 matching over 8 bases. The CDR3 length is 13 residues. V dropped 6 bases and J dropped 5; count of bases not matched to a gene: 5. Germline V gene data show CDR1 as ENHRY and CDR2 as SYGVKD. The CDR3 loop is CAIRTDRATEAFF. CDR3 nucleotide sequence: TGTGCCATCAGGACGGACAGGGCTACTGAAGCTTTCTTT.

This clonotype was counted only a few times. The chain employs TRBV5-1 and TRBJ2-3; 13 bases match TRBD2. This CDR3 region has 16 residues. Per the germline V gene, CDR1 is SGHRS and CDR2 is YFSETQ. V lost 3 bases, J lost 6 bases, and 7 bases stayed unmatched. Here the CDR3 reads CASSWGLAGSGDTQYF. The CDR3 DNA sequence: TGCGCCAGCAGCTGGGGACTAGCGGGGTCTGGGGATACGCAGTATTTT.

J is TRBJ2-1 and V is TRBV29-1, with D possibly matching TRBD1 (6 bases). CDR1 and CDR2 from the germline V gene are SQVTM and ANQGSEA. The CDR3 is 15 amino acids. V was pared by 5 bases and J by 9 bases, with 23 bases between. The CDR3: CSVPPAGQGLGEQFF. CDR3 nucleotides: TGCAGCGTTCCCCCCGCAGGGCAGGGGCTGGGTGAGCAGTTCTTC.

This clonotype was picked up many times. The chain uses TRBV20-1 and TRBJ2-3; 13 nucleotides agree with TRBD2. J gave up 5 bases and V 8 bases, and 4 bases lay outside the gene matches. Germline assignment: CDR1 DFQATT and CDR2 SNEGSKA (reference sequence). The CDR3 runs to 13 residues. The CDR3 loop is CSLTSGGGDTQYF. The CDR3 region has the DNA TGCAGTTTAACTAGCGGGGGGGGAGATACGCAGTATTTT.

There are a few counts of this clonotype. The chain recombines TRBV7-2 with TRBJ2-2, with 7 bases lining up with TRBD1. CDR1 is SGHTA, CDR2 FQGNSA, per germline. After removal of 1 base from V and 3 bases from J, the junction contained 5 bases not matched to a gene. This CDR3 has 16 residues. The CDR3 nucleotides read TGTGCCAGCAGCTTAGTTGGGACAGAAGACACCGGGGAGCTGTTTTTT. As protein: CASSLVGTEDTGELFF.

The chain joins TRBV24-1 to TRBJ2-5, with 7 bases fitting TRBD2. CDR3 size: 15 residues. The germline gives CDR1 KGHDR, CDR2 SFDVKD. V lost 10 bases, J lost 3 bases, and 13 bases stayed unmatched. The CDR3 DNA reads as TGTGCCACGGGGGGGGGTACCGGCAAAGAAGAGACCCAGTACTTC. Its protein product is CATGGGTGKEETQYF.

The chain has TRBV7-2 and TRBJ1-1; the match to TRBD1 covers 9 bases. There are 15 residues in the CDR3. Germline V gene lookup returns CDR1 SGHTA and CDR2 FQGNSA. After removal of 2 bases from V and 4 bases from J, the junction contained 5 bases not matched to a gene. DNA for the CDR3: TGTGCCAGCAGCTTATCCGGGACAGGGAGCACTGAAGCTTTCTTT. Its translation is CASSLSGTGSTEAFF.

V is TRBV20-1 and J is TRBJ1-4; 10 bases agree with TRBD1. Germline loops: CDR1 DFQATT, CDR2 SNEGSKA (reference sequence). The CDR3 runs to 14 residues. The junction had 1 base not matched to a gene; V was cut back by 6 bases and J by 0 bases. The CDR3 DNA reads as TGCAGTGCCGGGACAGGGGCAACTAATGAAAAACTGTTTTTT. Protein product: CSAGTGATNEKLFF.

The V and J genes are TRBV11-2 and TRBJ2-7; TRBD2 matches 8 bases. CDR3 length: 20 residues. J gave up 1 base and V 1 base, and 18 bases lay outside the gene matches. CDR1 and CDR2 (germline): SGHAT, FQNNGV. The CDR3 bases are TGTGCCAGCAGCTTAGGCCCCTCCCCTCGACTCCAGCGGGGGTCCTACGAGCAGTACGTC. This translates into CASSLGPSPRLQRGSYEQYV.

This clonotype appeared a few times. This rearrangement joins TRBV7-8 to TRBJ2-7, with 7 bases identical to TRBD2. Germline V lookup: CDR1 SGHVS, CDR2 FQNEAQ. The CDR3 runs 16 residues. V shed 1 base, J shed 2 bases, and the junction held 8 bases outside the gene matches. As DNA, the CDR3 is TGTGCCAGCAGCTTAGAGGAGGGAGGGCCAACCTACGAGCAGTACTTC. Protein: CASSLEEGGPTYEQYF.

This chain connects TRBV20-1 to TRBJ2-1; 9 bases agree with TRBD1. The trim removed 3 bases at V and 2 bases at J, leaving 11 bases unmatched. CDR3 length: 17 amino acids. The germline V gene has CDR1 DFQATT and CDR2 SNEGSKA (reference sequence). In DNA form, the CDR3 reads TGCAGTGCTAGCCTGGGACAGGGTGGTAGGGCCTACAATGAGCAGTTCTTC. This sequence encodes CSASLGQGGRAYNEQFF.

This clonotype has a count of ten or more. This chain connects TRBV6-5 to TRBJ2-7; tentative D call: TRBD2 (5 bases). The V gene lost 6 bases and the J gene lost 2 bases, with 14 bases spanning the gap. This CDR3 has 14 amino acids. CDR1 and CDR2 (germline): MNHEY, SVGAGI. The CDR3 DNA is TGTGCCAGCAGCTTAGCGTGGGGAGCCTACGAGCAGTACGTC. Amino acid sequence: CASSLAWGAYEQYV.

This clonotype has only a few counts. CDR3 sequence reads: CASQRGVANTGELFF. The CDR3 DNA reads as TGTGCCAGTCAAAGAGGGGTAGCGAACACCGGGGAGCTGTTTTTT. The chain employs TRBV12-3 or TRBV12-4 and TRBJ2-2; the D gene could be TRBD1 or TRBD2 (5 bases each). The CDR3 spans 15 residues. Trimming pared 9 bases from V and 0 bases from J, leaving 14 bases between.

This clonotype was recorded at least ten times. In DNA, the CDR3 is TGTGCCAGCAGACCAACAGGGATTAAGGTCCTGTCCTACAATGAGCAGTTCTTC. Protein product: CASRPTGIKVLSYNEQFF. The chain links TRBV27 to TRBJ2-1, with D perhaps matching TRBD1 (6 bases). Trimming took off 6 bases at V and 1 base at J, with 22 bases between the two ends. CDR1 MNHEY and CDR2 SMNVEV come from the germline V gene (reference sequence). The CDR3 covers 18 residues.

In its sample, this clonotype was seen a few times. The rearrangement links TRBV29-1 to TRBJ2-2; D assignment may be TRBD1 or TRBD2 (6 bases each). The germline V and J ends were trimmed by 4 bases and 7 bases, with 16 bases remaining between them. The CDR3 runs to 14 residues. Germline CDR1 SQVTM, CDR2 ANQGSEA. CDR3 sequence reads: CSVGPWGAGGELFF. The CDR3 DNA reads as TGCAGCGTTGGCCCGTGGGGGGCGGGCGGGGAGCTGTTTTTT.

V and J are TRBV5-1 and TRBJ2-2; TRBD1 agrees at 9 bases. CDR3 size: 17 residues. The germline V gene encodes CDR1 SGHRS and CDR2 YFSETQ. Trimming cost V 4 bases and J 0 bases; bases outside gene matches: 7. Here the CDR3 reads CASSPTGGNANTGELFF. The CDR3 nucleotides are TGCGCCAGCAGCCCCACAGGGGGCAACGCGAACACCGGGGAGCTGTTTTTT.